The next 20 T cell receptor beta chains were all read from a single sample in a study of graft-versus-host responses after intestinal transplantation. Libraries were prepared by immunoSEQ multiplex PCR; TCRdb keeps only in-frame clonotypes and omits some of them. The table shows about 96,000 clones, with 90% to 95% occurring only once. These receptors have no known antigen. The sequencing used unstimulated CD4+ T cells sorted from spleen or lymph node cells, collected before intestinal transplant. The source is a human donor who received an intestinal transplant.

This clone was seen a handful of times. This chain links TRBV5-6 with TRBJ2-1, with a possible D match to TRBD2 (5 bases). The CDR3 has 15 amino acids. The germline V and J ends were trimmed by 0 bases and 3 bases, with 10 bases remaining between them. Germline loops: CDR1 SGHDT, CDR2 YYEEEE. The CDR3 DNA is TGTGCCAGCAGCTTGGAATGGCGGGTCTACAATGAGCAGTTCTTC. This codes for CASSLEWRVYNEQFF.

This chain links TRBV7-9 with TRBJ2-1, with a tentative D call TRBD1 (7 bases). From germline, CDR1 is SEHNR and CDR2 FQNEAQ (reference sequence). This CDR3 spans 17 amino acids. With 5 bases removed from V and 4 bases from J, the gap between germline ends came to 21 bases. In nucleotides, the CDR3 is TGTGCCAGCAGCGGACCGGGGGTGGGGACAGTGTACAATGAGCAGTTCTTC. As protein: CASSGPGVGTVYNEQFF.

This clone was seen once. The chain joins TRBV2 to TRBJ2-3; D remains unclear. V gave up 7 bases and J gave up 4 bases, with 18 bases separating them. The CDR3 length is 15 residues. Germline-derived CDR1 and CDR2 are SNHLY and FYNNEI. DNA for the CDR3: TGTGCCAGCACCCGACTTCGGTCGGTCCCAGATACGCAGTATTTT. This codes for CASTRLRSVPDTQYF. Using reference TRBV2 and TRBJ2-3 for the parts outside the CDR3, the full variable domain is EPEVTQTPSHQVTQMGQEVILRCVPISNHLYFYWYRQILGQKVEFLVSFYNNEISEKSEIFDDQFSVERPDGSNFTLKIRSTKLEDSAMYFCASTRLRSVPDTQYFGPGTRLTVL.

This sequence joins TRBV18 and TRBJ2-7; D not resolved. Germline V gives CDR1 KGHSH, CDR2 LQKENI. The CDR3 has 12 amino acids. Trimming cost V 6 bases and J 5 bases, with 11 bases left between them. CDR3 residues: CASSPDWNEQYF. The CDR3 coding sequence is TGTGCCAGCTCCCCTGACTGGAACGAGCAGTACTTC.

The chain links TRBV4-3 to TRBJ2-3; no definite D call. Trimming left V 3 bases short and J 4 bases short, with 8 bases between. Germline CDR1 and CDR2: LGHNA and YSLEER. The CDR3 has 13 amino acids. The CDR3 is CASSHSSSDTQYF. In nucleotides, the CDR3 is TGCGCCAGCAGCCACTCTAGTTCAGATACGCAGTATTTT.

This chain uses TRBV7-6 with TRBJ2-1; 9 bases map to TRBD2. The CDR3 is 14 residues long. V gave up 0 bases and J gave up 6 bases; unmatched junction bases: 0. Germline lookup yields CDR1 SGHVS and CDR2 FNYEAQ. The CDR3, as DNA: TGTGCCAGCAGCTTAGCACTAGCGGGCAATGAGCAGTTCTTC. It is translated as CASSLALAGNEQFF.

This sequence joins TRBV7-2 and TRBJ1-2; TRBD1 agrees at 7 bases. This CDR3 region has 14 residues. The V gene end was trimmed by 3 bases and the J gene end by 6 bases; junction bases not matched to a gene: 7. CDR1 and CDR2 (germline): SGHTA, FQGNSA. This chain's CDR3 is CASSLTGPFDGYTF. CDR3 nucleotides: TGTGCCAGCAGCTTGACAGGGCCGTTTGATGGCTACACCTTC.

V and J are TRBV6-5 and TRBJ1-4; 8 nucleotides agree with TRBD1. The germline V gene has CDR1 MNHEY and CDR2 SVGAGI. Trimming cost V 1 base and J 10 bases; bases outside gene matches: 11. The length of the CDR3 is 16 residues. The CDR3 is CASSYFPDRAYGKLFF. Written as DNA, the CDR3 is TGTGCCAGCAGTTACTTCCCGGACAGGGCTTATGGAAAACTGTTTTTT.

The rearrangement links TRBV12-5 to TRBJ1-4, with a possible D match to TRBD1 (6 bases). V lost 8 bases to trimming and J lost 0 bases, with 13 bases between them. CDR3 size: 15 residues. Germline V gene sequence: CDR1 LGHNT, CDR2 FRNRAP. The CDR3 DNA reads TGTGCTAGTTCCGACGGGACAACAACTAATGAAAAACTGTTTTTT. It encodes CASSDGTTTNEKLFF. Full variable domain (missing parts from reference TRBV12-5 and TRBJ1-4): DARVTQTPRHKVTEMGQEVTMRCQPILGHNTVFWYRQTMMQGLELLAYFRNRAPLDDSGMPKDRFSAEMPDATLATLKIQPSEPRDSAVYFCASSDGTTTNEKLFFGSGTQLSVL.

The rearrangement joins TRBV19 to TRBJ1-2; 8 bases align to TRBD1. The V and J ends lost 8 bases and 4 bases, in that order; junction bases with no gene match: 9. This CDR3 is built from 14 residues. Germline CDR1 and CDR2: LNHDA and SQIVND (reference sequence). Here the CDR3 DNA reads TGTGCCAGTCTCCCCAGGGGGCGAAGCTATGGCTACACCTTC. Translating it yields CASLPRGRSYGYTF.

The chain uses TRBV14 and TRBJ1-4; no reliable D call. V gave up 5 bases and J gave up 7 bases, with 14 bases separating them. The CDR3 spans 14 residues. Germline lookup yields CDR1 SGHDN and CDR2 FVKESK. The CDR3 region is CASSGAGQFEKLFF. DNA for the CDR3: TGTGCCAGCAGCGGAGCGGGTCAGTTTGAAAAACTGTTTTTT. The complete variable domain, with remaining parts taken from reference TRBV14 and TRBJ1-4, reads EAGVTQFPSHSVIEKGQTVTLRCDPISGHDNLYWYRRVMGKEIKFLLHFVKESKQDESGMPNNRFLAERTGGTYSTLKVQPAELEDSGVYFCASSGAGQFEKLFFGSGTQLSVL.

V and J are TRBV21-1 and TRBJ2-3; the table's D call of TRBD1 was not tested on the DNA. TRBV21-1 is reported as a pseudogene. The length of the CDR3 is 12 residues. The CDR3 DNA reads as TGTGCCAGCAGCAGGACAGGGGATACGCAGTATTTT. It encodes CASSRTGDTQYF.

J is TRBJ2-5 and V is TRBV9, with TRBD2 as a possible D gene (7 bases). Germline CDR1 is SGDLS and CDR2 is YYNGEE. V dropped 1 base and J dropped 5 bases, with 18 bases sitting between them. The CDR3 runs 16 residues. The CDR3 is CASSVLGGLARETQYF. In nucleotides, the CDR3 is TGTGCCAGCAGCGTATTGGGGGGGCTAGCGAGGGAGACCCAGTACTTC.

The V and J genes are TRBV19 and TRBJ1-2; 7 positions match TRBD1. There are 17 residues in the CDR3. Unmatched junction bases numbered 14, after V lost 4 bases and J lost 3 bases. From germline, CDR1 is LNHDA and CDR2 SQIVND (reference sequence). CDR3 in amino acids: CASSTAWTGWGDYGYTF. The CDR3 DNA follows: TGTGCCAGTAGTACGGCGTGGACAGGATGGGGCGACTATGGCTACACCTTC.

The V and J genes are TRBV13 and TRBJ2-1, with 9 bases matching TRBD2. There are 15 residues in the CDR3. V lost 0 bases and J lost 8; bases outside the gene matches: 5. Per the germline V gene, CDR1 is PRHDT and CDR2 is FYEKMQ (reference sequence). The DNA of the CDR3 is TGTGCCAGCAGCTTAGGAGGCGGGGGGGTGTATGAGCAGTTCTTC. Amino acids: CASSLGGGGVYEQFF.

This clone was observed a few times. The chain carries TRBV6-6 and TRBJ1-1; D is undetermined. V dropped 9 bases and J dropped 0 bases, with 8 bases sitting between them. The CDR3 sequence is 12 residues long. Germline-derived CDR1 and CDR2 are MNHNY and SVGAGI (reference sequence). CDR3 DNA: TGTGCCAGTGACACTTTGAACACTGAAGCTTTCTTT. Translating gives CASDTLNTEAFF.

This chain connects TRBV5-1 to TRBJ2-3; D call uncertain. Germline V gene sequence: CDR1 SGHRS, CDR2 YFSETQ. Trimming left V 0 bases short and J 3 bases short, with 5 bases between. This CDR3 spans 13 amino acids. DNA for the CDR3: TGCGCCAGCAGCTTGGCTTTTACAGATACGCAGTATTTT. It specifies CASSLAFTDTQYF. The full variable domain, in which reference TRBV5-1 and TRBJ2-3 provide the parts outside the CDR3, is KAGVTQTPRYLIKTRGQQVTLSCSPISGHRSVSWYQQTPGQGLQFLFEYFSETQRNKGNFPGRFSGRQFSNSRSEMNVSTLELGDSALYLCASSLAFTDTQYFGPGTRLTVL.

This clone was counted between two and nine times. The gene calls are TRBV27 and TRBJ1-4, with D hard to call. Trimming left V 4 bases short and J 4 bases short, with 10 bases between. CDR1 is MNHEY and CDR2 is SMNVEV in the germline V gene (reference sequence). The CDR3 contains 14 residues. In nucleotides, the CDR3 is TGTGCCAGCAGTTCGAGGGCGTTTAATGAAAAACTGTTTTTT. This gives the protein CASSSRAFNEKLFF.

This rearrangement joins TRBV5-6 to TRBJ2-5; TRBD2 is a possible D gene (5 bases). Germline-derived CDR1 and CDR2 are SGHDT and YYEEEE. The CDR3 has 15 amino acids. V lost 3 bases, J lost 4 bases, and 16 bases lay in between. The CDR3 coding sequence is TGTGCCAGCAGCTCCCGGAGGTTGCCCCTAGAGACCCAGTACTTC. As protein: CASSSRRLPLETQYF.

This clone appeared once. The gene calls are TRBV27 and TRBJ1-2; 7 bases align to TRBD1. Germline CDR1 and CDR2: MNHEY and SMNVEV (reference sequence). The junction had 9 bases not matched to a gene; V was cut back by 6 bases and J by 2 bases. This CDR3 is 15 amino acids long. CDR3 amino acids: CASRKTGTANYGYTF. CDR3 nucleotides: TGTGCCAGCAGGAAAACTGGGACAGCCAACTATGGCTACACCTTC.